These T cell receptor beta chains were read from a single sample in a study of identical twins. TCRdb recomputed calls from the 5' RACE reads with MiXCR, one row per CDR3 protein. This table holds some 570,000 distinct CDR3 sequences, 20% to 25% found once. The same sample was also used in a study of yellow fever vaccine responses in identical twins.

Sequencing was performed on CD4+ T cells sorted from blood. Source of these receptors: a young woman in good health. CDR3s include the opening cysteine and the closing phenylalanine or tryptophan. Fields, in order: clone size, D gene, V gene, J gene, CDR3 DNA, CDR3 protein. The D gene is left open where the match is weak. A row's size may be missing; if present it is once, few, many or a size class.

clone size: NA; D gene: NA; V gene: TRBV5-1; J gene: TRBJ2-5; CDR3 DNA: TGCGCCAGCAGCTTGTCGGCTAGCCAAGAGACCCAGTACTTC; CDR3 protein: CASSLSASQETQYF
clone size: few; D gene: TRBD1; V gene: TRBV24-1; J gene: TRBJ2-1; CDR3 DNA: TGTGCCACCAGTGAAGCCACAGGGGCTGAGCAGTTCTTC; CDR3 protein: CATSEATGAEQFF
clone size: few; D gene: NA; V gene: TRBV7-3; J gene: TRBJ2-2; CDR3 DNA: TGTGCCAGCAGCGCGCAGAGAACTAACACCGGGGAGCTGTTTTTT; CDR3 protein: CASSAQRTNTGELFF
clone size: NA; D gene: NA; V gene: TRBV11-2; J gene: TRBJ2-5; CDR3 DNA: TGTGCCAGCAAAGACGCCGGTCAAGAGACCCAGTACTTC; CDR3 protein: CASKDAGQETQYF
clone size: NA; D gene: NA; V gene: TRBV10-2; J gene: TRBJ2-1; CDR3 DNA: TGCGCCAGCAGTGGGAACCCGCAGCCGAACTCCTCCTACAATGAGCAGTTCTTC; CDR3 protein: CASSGNPQPNSSYNEQFF
clone size: NA; D gene: TRBD1; V gene: TRBV5-1; J gene: TRBJ2-6; CDR3 DNA: TGCGCCAGCAGCTTCGGGACAGGGGCCTCTGGGGCCAACGTCCTGACTTTC; CDR3 protein: CASSFGTGASGANVLTF
clone size: NA; D gene: TRBD2; V gene: TRBV29-1; J gene: TRBJ2-1; CDR3 DNA: TGCAGCGTTGAGGGACTAGCAGACTCCTACAATGAGCAGTTCTTC; CDR3 protein: CSVEGLADSYNEQFF
clone size: few; D gene: NA; V gene: TRBV2; J gene: TRBJ2-7; CDR3 DNA: TGTGCCAGCAGTGAACCCTACGAGCAGTACTTC; CDR3 protein: CASSEPYEQYF
clone size: NA; D gene: NA; V gene: TRBV12-3/TRBV12-4; J gene: TRBJ1-2; CDR3 DNA: TGTGCCAGCAGTTCGGACAGCGGATATGGCTACACCTTC; CDR3 protein: CASSSDSGYGYTF
clone size: NA; D gene: NA; V gene: TRBV7-9; J gene: TRBJ2-6; CDR3 DNA: TGTGCCAGCAGCATCCAGGGAACTGGGGCCAACGTCCTGACTTTC; CDR3 protein: CASSIQGTGANVLTF
clone size: once; D gene: NA; V gene: TRBV6-5; J gene: TRBJ2-3; CDR3 DNA: TGTGCCAGCAGTTACTCGAGGGCAGGGAAATCTGGTACGCAGTATTTT; CDR3 protein: CASSYSRAGKSGTQYF
clone size: few; D gene: TRBD2; V gene: TRBV11-1; J gene: TRBJ2-3; CDR3 DNA: TGTGCCAGCAGCCCTCTAGCGGGAGGGCCCACTAGCACAGATACGCAGTATTTT; CDR3 protein: CASSPLAGGPTSTDTQYF
clone size: once; D gene: NA; V gene: TRBV14; J gene: TRBJ2-3; CDR3 DNA: TGTGCCAGCAGCCCGGGCGCTAGTCGGTCGGACACAGATACGCAGTATTTT; CDR3 protein: CASSPGASRSDTDTQYF
clone size: few; D gene: TRBD2; V gene: TRBV2; J gene: TRBJ2-3; CDR3 DNA: TGTGCCAGCAGTGAAACTAGCGGAACGCAGTATTTT; CDR3 protein: CASSETSGTQYF
clone size: NA; D gene: NA; V gene: TRBV15; J gene: TRBJ2-1; CDR3 DNA: TGTGCCACCAGCAGAGATTGGAATGAGCAGTTCTTC; CDR3 protein: CATSRDWNEQFF
clone size: NA; D gene: NA; V gene: TRBV12-3/TRBV12-4; J gene: TRBJ1-5; CDR3 DNA: TGTGCCAGTCGGGGTGGGAGCAATCAGCCCCAGCATTTT; CDR3 protein: CASRGGSNQPQHF
clone size: few; D gene: NA; V gene: TRBV6-2/TRBV6-3; J gene: TRBJ2-1; CDR3 DNA: TGTGCCAGCTCAAGGGCAGGAGAGGCGATGTACAATGAGCAGTTCTTC; CDR3 protein: CASSRAGEAMYNEQFF
clone size: few; D gene: NA; V gene: TRBV15; J gene: TRBJ2-7; CDR3 DNA: TGTGCCACCAGCAGAGATGGGCCCGGGACGGGGGCTCCCTACGAGCAGTACTTC; CDR3 protein: CATSRDGPGTGAPYEQYF
clone size: many; D gene: NA; V gene: TRBV5-1; J gene: TRBJ2-1; CDR3 DNA: TGCGCCAGCAGCCCATCGAACAATGAGCAGTTCTTC; CDR3 protein: CASSPSNNEQFF
clone size: NA; D gene: TRBD1; V gene: TRBV2; J gene: TRBJ2-7; CDR3 DNA: TGTGCCAGCCACCGGGACAGGGGGCTGGACGAGCAGTACTTC; CDR3 protein: CASHRDRGLDEQYF
clone size: few; D gene: NA; V gene: TRBV9; J gene: TRBJ1-1; CDR3 DNA: TGTGCCAGCAGCCCACAAACGCAGGGAAACACTGAAGCTTTCTTT; CDR3 protein: CASSPQTQGNTEAFF
clone size: few; D gene: NA; V gene: TRBV29-1; J gene: TRBJ1-2; CDR3 DNA: TGCAGCGGTGAAAAAAGGATCAACTATGGCTACACCTTC; CDR3 protein: CSGEKRINYGYTF
clone size: NA; D gene: TRBD1; V gene: TRBV20-1; J gene: TRBJ2-7; CDR3 DNA: TGCAGTGCGCATACTCAGGGACAGGGTAAGAACGAGCAGTACTTC; CDR3 protein: CSAHTQGQGKNEQYF
clone size: NA; D gene: TRBD1; V gene: TRBV5-1; J gene: TRBJ1-4; CDR3 DNA: TGCGCCAGCAGCTTGGCGGGACAGGACCTGCTAGTTGGAAAACTGTTTTTT; CDR3 protein: CASSLAGQDLLVGKLFF
clone size: NA; D gene: TRBD2; V gene: TRBV29-1; J gene: TRBJ2-5; CDR3 DNA: TGCAGCGTTGAATTCGTATTAGCGGGGGGCCAAGAGACCCAGTACTTC; CDR3 protein: CSVEFVLAGGQETQYF
clone size: NA; D gene: NA; V gene: TRBV12-3/TRBV12-4; J gene: TRBJ2-7; CDR3 DNA: TGTGCCAGTACCGGACAGGGAGGGGTCAAGCAGTACTTC; CDR3 protein: CASTGQGGVKQYF
clone size: NA; D gene: TRBD1; V gene: TRBV19; J gene: TRBJ2-2; CDR3 DNA: TGTGCCAGTAGGGACAGGGTAGGGTGGACCGGGGAGCTGTTTTTT; CDR3 protein: CASRDRVGWTGELFF
clone size: NA; D gene: TRBD2; V gene: TRBV6-1; J gene: TRBJ2-1; CDR3 DNA: TGTGCCAGCAGCCCCCCAAGCGGGAGTAGGAATGAGCAGTTCTTC; CDR3 protein: CASSPPSGSRNEQFF
clone size: NA; D gene: NA; V gene: TRBV3-1; J gene: TRBJ1-2; CDR3 DNA: TGTGCCAGCAGCCAAGGGATTGCCCTCTATGGCTACACCTTC; CDR3 protein: CASSQGIALYGYTF
clone size: few; D gene: TRBD1; V gene: TRBV4-1; J gene: TRBJ1-5; CDR3 DNA: TGCGCCAGCAGCCAATGGACAGGACAGAACAATCAGCCCCAGCATTTT; CDR3 protein: CASSQWTGQNNQPQHF
clone size: NA; D gene: NA; V gene: TRBV7-9; J gene: TRBJ2-3; CDR3 DNA: TGTGCCAGTGATCGATCAGATACGCAGTATTTT; CDR3 protein: CASDRSDTQYF
clone size: NA; D gene: NA; V gene: TRBV19; J gene: TRBJ2-1; CDR3 DNA: TGTGCCAGTAGTATTTGGAGTCAAAATGAGCAGTTCTTC; CDR3 protein: CASSIWSQNEQFF